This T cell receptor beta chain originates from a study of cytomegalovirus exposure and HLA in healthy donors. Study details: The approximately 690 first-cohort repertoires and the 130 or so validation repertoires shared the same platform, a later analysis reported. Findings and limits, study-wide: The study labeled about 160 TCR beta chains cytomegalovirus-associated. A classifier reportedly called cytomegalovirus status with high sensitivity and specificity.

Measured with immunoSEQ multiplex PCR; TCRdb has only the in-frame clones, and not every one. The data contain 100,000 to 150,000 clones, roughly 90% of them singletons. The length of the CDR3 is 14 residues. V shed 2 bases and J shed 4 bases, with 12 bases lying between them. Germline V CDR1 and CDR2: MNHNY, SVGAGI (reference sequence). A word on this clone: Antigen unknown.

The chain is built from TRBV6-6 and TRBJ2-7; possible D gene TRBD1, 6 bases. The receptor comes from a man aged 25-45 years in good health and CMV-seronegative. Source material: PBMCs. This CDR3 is CASSYRLQGYEQYF. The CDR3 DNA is TGTGCCAGCAGTTACAGACTTCAGGGGTACGAGCAGTACTTC.